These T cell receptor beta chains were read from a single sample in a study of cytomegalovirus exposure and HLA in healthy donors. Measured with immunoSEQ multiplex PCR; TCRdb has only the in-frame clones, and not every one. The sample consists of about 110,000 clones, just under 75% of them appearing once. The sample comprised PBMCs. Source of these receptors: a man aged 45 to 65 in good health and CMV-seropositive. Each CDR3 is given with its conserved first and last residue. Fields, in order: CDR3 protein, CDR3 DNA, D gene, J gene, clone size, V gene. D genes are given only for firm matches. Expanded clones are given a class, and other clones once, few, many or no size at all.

CASRFTSGTGIDSPLHF TGTGCCAGCAGATTCACCTCCGGGACAGGGATCGATTCACCCCTCCACTTT TRBD1 TRBJ1-6 many TRBV7-2
CATSLDRVQTQYF TGTGCCACCAGCCTTGACAGGGTTCAGACCCAGTACTTC TRBD1 TRBJ2-5 NA TRBV15
CASSTAWTGTGGYTF TGTGCCAGCAGCACCGCATGGACAGGGACTGGTGGCTACACCTTC TRBD1 TRBJ1-2 NA TRBV5-5
CASRMDRDDGYTF TGTGCCAGCAGGATGGACAGGGATGATGGCTACACCTTC TRBD1 TRBJ1-2 NA TRBV6-1
CASSTSGGTVQYF TGTGCCAGCAGCACTAGCGGGGGTACAGTGCAGTACTTC TRBD2 TRBJ2-7 NA TRBV9
CASSWTGMYEQYF TGCGCCAGCAGTTGGACAGGGATGTACGAGCAGTACTTC TRBD1 TRBJ2-7 NA TRBV10-1
CASSPGTSGRAANEQFF TGTGCCAGCAGCCCGGGGACTAGCGGGAGGGCCGCCAATGAGCAGTTCTTC TRBD2 TRBJ2-1 NA TRBV7-9
CAWSQGWDEQYF TGTGCCTGGTCACAGGGGTGGGACGAGCAGTACTTC TRBD1 TRBJ2-7 NA TRBV30
CASRTPTGTNTEAFF TGTGCCAGCAGAACGCCAACAGGTACGAACACTGAAGCTTTCTTT NA TRBJ1-1 once TRBV5-4
CASSFNRGRPEAFF TGTGCCAGCAGCTTCAACAGGGGAAGGCCTGAAGCTTTCTTT TRBD1 TRBJ1-1 NA TRBV5-4
CASRNRVSVEAFF TGTGCCAGCAGAAACAGGGTTTCGGTTGAAGCTTTCTTT NA TRBJ1-1 NA TRBV6-1
CASSLQGSGTDTQYF TGCGCCAGCAGCTTACAGGGGTCCGGCACAGATACGCAGTATTTT TRBD1 TRBJ2-3 NA TRBV5-1
CAWSVQATDTQYF TGTGCCTGGAGTGTACAGGCCACAGATACGCAGTATTTT NA TRBJ2-3 once TRBV30
CASSGGRGQPQHF TGTGCCAGCAGCGGGGGCAGGGGTCAGCCCCAGCATTTT NA TRBJ1-5 NA TRBV7-2
CASRPFVSSSLTEQFF TGTGCAAGTCGCCCTTTCGTTTCTTCAAGCCTTACTGAGCAGTTCTTC NA TRBJ2-1 NA TRBV12-2
CASSLFSLGGASGGYTF TGTGCCAGCAGTTTATTCTCATTGGGGGGGGCGTCGGGTGGCTACACCTTC NA TRBJ1-2 few TRBV28
CASSGTTTGGEQYF TGCGCCAGCAGCGGCACCACGACGGGGGGCGAGCAGTACTTC TRBD2 TRBJ2-7 NA TRBV5-1
CASTLNTEAFF TGTGCCAGCACCCTTAACACTGAAGCTTTCTTT NA TRBJ1-1 NA TRBV28
CASSLLREGAGELFF TGTGCCAGCAGTTTATTAAGGGAGGGAGCCGGGGAGCTGTTTTTT TRBD2 TRBJ2-2 NA TRBV28
CASSVGGANYGYTF TGTGCCAGCAGCGTAGGCGGAGCTAACTATGGCTACACCTTC NA TRBJ1-2 few TRBV9
CASSLQGLTYNEQFF TGTGCCAGCAGCTTACAGGGGTTGACCTACAATGAGCAGTTCTTC NA TRBJ2-1 few TRBV11-2
CASSEQTNYGYTF TGTGCCAGCTCCGAGCAAACTAACTATGGCTACACCTTC NA TRBJ1-2 few TRBV18
CASKGLGAGELFF TGTGCCAGCAAAGGACTAGGGGCCGGGGAGCTGTTTTTT TRBD2 TRBJ2-2 NA TRBV7-7
CASSLVPGNEKLFF TGCGCCAGCAGCTTGGTCCCAGGCAATGAAAAACTGTTTTTT NA TRBJ1-4 NA TRBV5-1
CASRMDRVGRVNQPQHF TGTGCCAGCAGAATGGACAGGGTGGGACGGGTCAATCAGCCCCAGCATTTT TRBD1 TRBJ1-5 NA TRBV2
CAWSADSADTQYF TGTGCCTGGAGTGCCGACTCCGCAGATACGCAGTATTTT NA TRBJ2-3 NA TRBV30
CASSLLGQVTGELFF TGTGCCAGCAGTTTATTGGGACAAGTGACCGGGGAGCTGTTTTTT NA TRBJ2-2 NA TRBV27
CASTPVTGVTDTQYF TGTGCCAGCACCCCCGTAACGGGTGTTACAGATACGCAGTATTTT NA TRBJ2-3 NA TRBV27
CASSPLGIAGGRGQETQYF TGTGCCAGCTCACCACTCGGGATAGCGGGAGGCCGTGGGCAAGAGACCCAGTACTTC TRBD2 TRBJ2-5 NA TRBV18
CASSLGLALSTDTQYF TGTGCCAGCAGCTTGGGACTAGCGCTTAGCACAGATACGCAGTATTTT TRBD2 TRBJ2-3 NA TRBV5-6
CSVEIQGQETQYF TGCAGCGTTGAAATCCAGGGTCAAGAGACCCAGTACTTC NA TRBJ2-5 NA TRBV29-1
CASSPKDRGETQYF TGTGCCAGCAGCCCGAAAGACAGGGGAGAGACCCAGTACTTC TRBD1 TRBJ2-5 once TRBV5-4
CASSLGTHPTETQYF TGTGCCAGCAGCTTAGGAACCCACCCTACGGAGACCCAGTACTTC NA TRBJ2-5 NA TRBV11-3
CASSPDRGGEKLFF TGCGCCAGCAGCCCTGACAGGGGTGGTGAAAAACTGTTTTTT TRBD1 TRBJ1-4 NA TRBV5-1
CASSPRTENREAFF TGTGCCAGCTCACCGCGGACAGAGAACAGGGAAGCTTTCTTT NA TRBJ1-1 NA TRBV18
CASSPWGYRGDYGYTF TGTGCCAGCTCTCCGTGGGGATACAGGGGGGACTATGGCTACACCTTC TRBD1 TRBJ1-2 once TRBV28
CASSLTPTRGAYYEQYF TGCGCCAGCAGCCTCACCCCGACTAGGGGAGCTTACTACGAGCAGTACTTC NA TRBJ2-7 NA TRBV4-1
CASSPSYTEAFF TGTGCCAGTAGTCCTTCGTACACTGAAGCTTTCTTT NA TRBJ1-1 NA TRBV19
CASSSVIAGGPKRNEQFF TGTGCCAGCAGTTCTGTTATAGCGGGAGGGCCAAAAAGGAATGAGCAGTTCTTC TRBD2 TRBJ2-1 NA TRBV2
CASSRDRGYGYTF TGCGCCAGCAGCCGGGACAGGGGCTATGGCTACACCTTC TRBD1 TRBJ1-2 NA TRBV4-1
CASSTTGSGTEAFF TGCGCCAGCAGCACAACAGGGTCGGGCACTGAAGCTTTCTTT NA TRBJ1-1 few TRBV5-1